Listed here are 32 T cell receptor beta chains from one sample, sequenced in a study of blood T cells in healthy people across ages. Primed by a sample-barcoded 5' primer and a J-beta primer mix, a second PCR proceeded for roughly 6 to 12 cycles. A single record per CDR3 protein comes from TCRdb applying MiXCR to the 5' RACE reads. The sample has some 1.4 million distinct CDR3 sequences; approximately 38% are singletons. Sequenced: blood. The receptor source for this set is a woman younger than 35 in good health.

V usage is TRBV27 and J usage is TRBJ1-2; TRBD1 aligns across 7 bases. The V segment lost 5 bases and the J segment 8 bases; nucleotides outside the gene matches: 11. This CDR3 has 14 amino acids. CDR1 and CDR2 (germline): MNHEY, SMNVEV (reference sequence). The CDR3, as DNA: TGTGCCAGCAGTGGCCATGGAGGGGGCGGGGGCTACACCTTC. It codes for CASSGHGGGGGYTF.

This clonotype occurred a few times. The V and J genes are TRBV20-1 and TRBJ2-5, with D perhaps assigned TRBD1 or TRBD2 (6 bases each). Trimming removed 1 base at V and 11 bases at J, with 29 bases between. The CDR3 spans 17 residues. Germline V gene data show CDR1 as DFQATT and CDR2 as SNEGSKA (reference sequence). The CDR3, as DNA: TGCAGTGCTAGAGGTCCCCTCGTCCCGGGATCGAGGGGGGAGCAGTACTTC. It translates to CSARGPLVPGSRGEQYF.

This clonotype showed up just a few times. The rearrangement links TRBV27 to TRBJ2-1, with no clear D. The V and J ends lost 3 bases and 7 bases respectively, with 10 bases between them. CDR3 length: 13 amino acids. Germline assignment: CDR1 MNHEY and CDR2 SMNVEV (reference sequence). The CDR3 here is CASSFGAPNEQFF. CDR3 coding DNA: TGTGCCAGCAGTTTCGGAGCTCCAAATGAGCAGTTCTTC.

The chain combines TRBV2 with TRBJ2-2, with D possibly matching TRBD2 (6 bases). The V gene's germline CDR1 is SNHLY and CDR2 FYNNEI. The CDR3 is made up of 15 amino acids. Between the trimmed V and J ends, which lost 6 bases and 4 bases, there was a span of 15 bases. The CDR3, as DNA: TGTGCCAGCAGAGGACTACTAGAATTCACCGGGGAGCTGTTTTTT. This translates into CASRGLLEFTGELFF.

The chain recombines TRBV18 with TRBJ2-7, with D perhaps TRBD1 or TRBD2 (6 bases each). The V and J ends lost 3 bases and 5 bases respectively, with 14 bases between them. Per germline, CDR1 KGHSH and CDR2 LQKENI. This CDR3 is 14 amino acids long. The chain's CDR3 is CASSPPGANHEQYF. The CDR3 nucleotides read TGTGCCAGCTCACCGCCGGGGGCCAATCACGAGCAGTACTTC. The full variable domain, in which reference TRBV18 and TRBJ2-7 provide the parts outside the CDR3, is NAGVMQNPRHLVRRRGQEARLRCSPMKGHSHVYWYRQLPEEGLKFMVYLQKENIIDESGMPKERFSAEFPKEGPSILRIQQVVRGDSAAYFCASSPPGANHEQYFGPGTRLTVT.

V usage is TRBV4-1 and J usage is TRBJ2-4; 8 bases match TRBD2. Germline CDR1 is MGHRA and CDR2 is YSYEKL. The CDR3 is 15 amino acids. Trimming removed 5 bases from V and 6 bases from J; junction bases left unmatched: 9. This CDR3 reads CASSYGGDGINIQYF. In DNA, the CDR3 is TGCGCCAGCAGCTACGGGGGGGATGGGATAAACATTCAGTACTTC.

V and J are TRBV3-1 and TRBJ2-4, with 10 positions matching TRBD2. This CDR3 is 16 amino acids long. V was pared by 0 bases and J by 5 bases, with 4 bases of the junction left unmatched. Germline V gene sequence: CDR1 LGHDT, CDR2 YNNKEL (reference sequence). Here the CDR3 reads CASSQDRLAGENIQYF. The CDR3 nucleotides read TGTGCCAGCAGCCAAGATAGGCTAGCGGGAGAAAACATTCAGTACTTC.

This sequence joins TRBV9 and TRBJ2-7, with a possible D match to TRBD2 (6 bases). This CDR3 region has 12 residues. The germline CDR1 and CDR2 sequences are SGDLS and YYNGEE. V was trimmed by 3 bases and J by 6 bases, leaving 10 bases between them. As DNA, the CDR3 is TGTGCCAGCAGCGGACTAGGGCGCGAGCAGTACTTC. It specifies CASSGLGREQYF.

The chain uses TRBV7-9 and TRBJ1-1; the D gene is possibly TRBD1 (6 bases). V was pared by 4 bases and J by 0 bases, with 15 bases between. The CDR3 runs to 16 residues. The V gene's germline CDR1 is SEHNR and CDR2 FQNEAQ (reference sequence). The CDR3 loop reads CASSSRTDHMNTEAFF. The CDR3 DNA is TGTGCCAGCAGCTCCCGGACAGACCACATGAACACTGAAGCTTTCTTT.

CDR3 region: CASSLLDRYEQYF. CDR3 DNA sequence: TGCGCCAGCAGCTTGTTGGACCGCTACGAGCAGTACTTC. The chain is built from TRBV5-1 and TRBJ2-7, with D uncertain. This CDR3 spans 13 amino acids. Germline-derived CDR1 and CDR2 are SGHRS and YFSETQ. V lost 1 base and J 3 bases, leaving 8 bases between the germline ends.

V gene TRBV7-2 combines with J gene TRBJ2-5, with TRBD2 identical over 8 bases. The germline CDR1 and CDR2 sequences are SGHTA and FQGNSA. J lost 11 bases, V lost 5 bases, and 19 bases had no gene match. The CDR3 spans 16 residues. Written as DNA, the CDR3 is TGTGCCAGCAGCACTAGCGGAGCCGGGGGGTACAATGGGCAGTACTTC. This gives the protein CASSTSGAGGYNGQYF.

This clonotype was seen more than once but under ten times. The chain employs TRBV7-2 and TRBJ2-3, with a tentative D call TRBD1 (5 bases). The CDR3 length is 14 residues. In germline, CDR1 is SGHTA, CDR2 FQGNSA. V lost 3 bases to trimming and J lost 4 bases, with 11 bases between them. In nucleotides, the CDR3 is TGTGCCAGCAGCTTCCGACAGAGTGCAGATACGCAGTATTTT. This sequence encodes CASSFRQSADTQYF.

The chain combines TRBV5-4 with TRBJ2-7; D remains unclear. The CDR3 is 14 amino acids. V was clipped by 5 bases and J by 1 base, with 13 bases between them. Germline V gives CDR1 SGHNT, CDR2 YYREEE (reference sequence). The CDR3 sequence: CASSLTPSSYEQYF. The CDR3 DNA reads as TGTGCCAGCAGTTTGACTCCTTCTTCCTACGAGCAGTACTTC. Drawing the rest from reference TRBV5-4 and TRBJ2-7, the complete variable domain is ETGVTQSPTHLIKTRGQQVTLRCSSQSGHNTVSWYQQALGQGPQFIFQYYREEENGRGNFPPRFSGLQFPNYSSELNVNALELDDSALYLCASSLTPSSYEQYFGPGTRLTVT.

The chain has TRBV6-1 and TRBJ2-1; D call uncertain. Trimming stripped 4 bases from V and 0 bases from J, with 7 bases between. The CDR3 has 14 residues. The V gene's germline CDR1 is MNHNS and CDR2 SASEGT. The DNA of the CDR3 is TGTGCCAGCAGTGTCTCCTACTCCTACAATGAGCAGTTCTTC. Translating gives CASSVSYSYNEQFF.

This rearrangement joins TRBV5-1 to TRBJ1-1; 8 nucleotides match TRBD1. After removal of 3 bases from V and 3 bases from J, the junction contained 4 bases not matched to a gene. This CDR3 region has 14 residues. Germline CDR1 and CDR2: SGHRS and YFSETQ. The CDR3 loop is CASSSAGGYTEAFF. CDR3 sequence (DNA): TGCGCCAGCAGCTCCGCAGGGGGCTACACTGAAGCTTTCTTT. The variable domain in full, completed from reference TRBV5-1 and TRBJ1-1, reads KAGVTQTPRYLIKTRGQQVTLSCSPISGHRSVSWYQQTPGQGLQFLFEYFSETQRNKGNFPGRFSGRQFSNSRSEMNVSTLELGDSALYLCASSSAGGYTEAFFGQGTRLTVV.

CDR3 bases: TGTGCCAGCAGTGCGAACCCAATCACTGAAGCTTTCTTT. Amino acid sequence: CASSANPITEAFF. This chain links TRBV12-3 or TRBV12-4 with TRBJ1-1, with D unclear. There are 13 residues in the CDR3. The V end lost 5 bases, the J end lost 4 bases, and 11 bases lay between the germline ends.

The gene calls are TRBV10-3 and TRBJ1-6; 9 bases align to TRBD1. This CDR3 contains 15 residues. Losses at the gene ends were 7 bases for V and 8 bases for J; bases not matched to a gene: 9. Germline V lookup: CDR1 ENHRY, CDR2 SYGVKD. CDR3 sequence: CAITEGQGRDSPLHF. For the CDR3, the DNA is TGTGCCATCACCGAGGGACAGGGCCGCGATTCACCCCTCCACTTT.

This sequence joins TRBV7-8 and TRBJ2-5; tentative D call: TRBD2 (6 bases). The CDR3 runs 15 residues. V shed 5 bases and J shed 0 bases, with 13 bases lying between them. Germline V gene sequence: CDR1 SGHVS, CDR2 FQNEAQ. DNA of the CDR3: TGTGCCAGCAGCCCCCTGGTAGCGGACCAAGAGACCCAGTACTTC. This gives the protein CASSPLVADQETQYF.

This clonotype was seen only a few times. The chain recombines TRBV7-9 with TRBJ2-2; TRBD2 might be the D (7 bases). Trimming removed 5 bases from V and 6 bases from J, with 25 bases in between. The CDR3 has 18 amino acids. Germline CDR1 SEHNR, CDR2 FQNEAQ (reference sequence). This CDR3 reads CASSVGGFAGATPGELFF. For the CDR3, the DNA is TGTGCCAGCAGCGTAGGCGGGTTTGCGGGGGCAACGCCCGGGGAGCTGTTTTTT. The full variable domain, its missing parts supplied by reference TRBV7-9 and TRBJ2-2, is DTGVSQNPRHKITKRGQNVTFRCDPISEHNRLYWYRQTLGQGPEFLTYFQNEAQLEKSRLLSDRFSAERPKGSFSTLEIQRTEQGDSAMYLCASSVGGFAGATPGELFFGEGSRLTVL.

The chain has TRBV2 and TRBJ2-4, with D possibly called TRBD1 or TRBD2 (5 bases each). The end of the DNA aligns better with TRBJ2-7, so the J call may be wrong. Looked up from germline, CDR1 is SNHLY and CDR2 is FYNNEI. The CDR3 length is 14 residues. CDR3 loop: CASTPGPIGHEQYF. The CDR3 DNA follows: TGTGCCAGCACTCCGGGACCCATAGGCCACGAGCAGTACTTC.

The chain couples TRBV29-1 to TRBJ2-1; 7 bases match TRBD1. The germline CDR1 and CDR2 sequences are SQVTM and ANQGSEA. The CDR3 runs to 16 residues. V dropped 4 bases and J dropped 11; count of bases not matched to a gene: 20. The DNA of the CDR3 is TGCAGCGTTGTCCCCTCTGGGGACAGTAGCTCCTACAAGCAGTTCTTC. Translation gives CSVVPSGDSSSYKQFF.

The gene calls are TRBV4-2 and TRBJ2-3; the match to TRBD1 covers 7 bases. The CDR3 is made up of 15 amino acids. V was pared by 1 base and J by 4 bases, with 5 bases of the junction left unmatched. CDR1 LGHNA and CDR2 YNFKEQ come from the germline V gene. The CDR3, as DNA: TGTGCCAGCAGCCAAGGCCAGGGGGAAGCAGATACGCAGTATTTT. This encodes CASSQGQGEADTQYF.

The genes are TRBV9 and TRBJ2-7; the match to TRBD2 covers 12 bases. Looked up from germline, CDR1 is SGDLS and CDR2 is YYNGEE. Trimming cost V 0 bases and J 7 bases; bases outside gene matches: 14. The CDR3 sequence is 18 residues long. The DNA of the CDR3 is TGTGCCAGCAGCGTAGGGGGACTAGCGGGCCTAGCGGGCAATGAGCAGTACTTC. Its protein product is CASSVGGLAGLAGNEQYF.

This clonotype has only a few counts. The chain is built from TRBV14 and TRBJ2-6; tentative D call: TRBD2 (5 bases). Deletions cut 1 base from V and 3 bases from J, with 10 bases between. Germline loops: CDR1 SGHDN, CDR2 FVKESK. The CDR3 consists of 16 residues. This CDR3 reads CASSQANRDGANVLTF. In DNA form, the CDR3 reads TGTGCCAGCAGCCAAGCTAACCGGGATGGGGCCAACGTCCTGACTTTC. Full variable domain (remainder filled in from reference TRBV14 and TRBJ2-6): EAGVTQFPSHSVIEKGQTVTLRCDPISGHDNLYWYRRVMGKEIKFLLHFVKESKQDESGMPNNRFLAERTGGTYSTLKVQPAELEDSGVYFCASSQANRDGANVLTFGAGSRLTVL.

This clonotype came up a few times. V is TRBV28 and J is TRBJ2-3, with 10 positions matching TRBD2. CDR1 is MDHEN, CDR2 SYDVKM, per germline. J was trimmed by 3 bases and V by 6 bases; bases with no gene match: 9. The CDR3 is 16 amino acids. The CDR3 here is CASRPQGLALTDTQYF. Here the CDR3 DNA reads TGTGCCAGCAGACCCCAGGGACTAGCGCTGACAGATACGCAGTATTTT.

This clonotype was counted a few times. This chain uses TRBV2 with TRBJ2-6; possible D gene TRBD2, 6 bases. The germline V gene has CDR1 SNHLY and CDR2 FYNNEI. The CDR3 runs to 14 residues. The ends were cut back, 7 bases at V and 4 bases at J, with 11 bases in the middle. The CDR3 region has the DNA TGTGCCAGCATCCCGGGGGAAGGGGCCAACGTCCTGACTTTC. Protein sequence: CASIPGEGANVLTF.

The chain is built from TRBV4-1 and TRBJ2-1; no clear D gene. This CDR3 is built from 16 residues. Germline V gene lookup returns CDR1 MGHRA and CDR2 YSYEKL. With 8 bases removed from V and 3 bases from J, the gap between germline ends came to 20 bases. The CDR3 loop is CASRLLESGGYNEQFF. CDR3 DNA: TGCGCCAGCCGCCTGTTAGAATCAGGTGGCTACAATGAGCAGTTCTTC.

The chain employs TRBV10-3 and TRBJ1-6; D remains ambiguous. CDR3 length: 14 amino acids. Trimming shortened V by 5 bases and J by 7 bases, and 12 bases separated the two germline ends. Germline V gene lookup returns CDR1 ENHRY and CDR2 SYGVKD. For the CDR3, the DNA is TGTGCCATCAGTACTTATGACAAGAATTCACCCCTCCACTTT. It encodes CAISTYDKNSPLHF.

DNA of the CDR3: TGCAGTGCGCGACGAGCGGGATATAACGAGCAGTACTTC. Encoded protein: CSARRAGYNEQYF. The rearrangement uses TRBV20-1 and TRBJ2-7; 7 nucleotides align to TRBD2. Germline V CDR1 and CDR2: DFQATT, SNEGSKA (reference sequence). V shed 6 bases, J shed 5 bases, and the junction held 10 bases outside the gene matches. This CDR3 spans 13 amino acids.

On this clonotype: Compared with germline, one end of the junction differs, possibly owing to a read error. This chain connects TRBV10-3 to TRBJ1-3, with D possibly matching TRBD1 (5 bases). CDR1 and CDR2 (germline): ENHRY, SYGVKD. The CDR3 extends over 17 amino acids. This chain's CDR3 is CATSDPQGLLSGNTIYF. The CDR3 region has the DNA TGTGCCACCAGTGACCCCCAGGGACTACTCTCTGGAAACACCATATATTTT.

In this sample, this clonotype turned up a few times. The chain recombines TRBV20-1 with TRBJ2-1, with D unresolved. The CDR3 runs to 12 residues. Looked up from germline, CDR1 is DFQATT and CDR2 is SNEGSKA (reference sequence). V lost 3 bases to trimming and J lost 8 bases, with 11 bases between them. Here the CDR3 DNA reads TGCAGTGCTAGGGAGAGCCCGGATGAGCAGTTCTTC. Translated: CSARESPDEQFF.

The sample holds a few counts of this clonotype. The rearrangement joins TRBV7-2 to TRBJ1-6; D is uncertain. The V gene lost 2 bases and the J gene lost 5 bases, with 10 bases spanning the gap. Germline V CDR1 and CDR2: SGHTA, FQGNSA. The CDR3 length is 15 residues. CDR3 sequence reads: CASSLLGSDNSPLHF. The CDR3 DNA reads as TGTGCCAGCAGCTTACTAGGGTCGGATAATTCACCCCTCCACTTT.